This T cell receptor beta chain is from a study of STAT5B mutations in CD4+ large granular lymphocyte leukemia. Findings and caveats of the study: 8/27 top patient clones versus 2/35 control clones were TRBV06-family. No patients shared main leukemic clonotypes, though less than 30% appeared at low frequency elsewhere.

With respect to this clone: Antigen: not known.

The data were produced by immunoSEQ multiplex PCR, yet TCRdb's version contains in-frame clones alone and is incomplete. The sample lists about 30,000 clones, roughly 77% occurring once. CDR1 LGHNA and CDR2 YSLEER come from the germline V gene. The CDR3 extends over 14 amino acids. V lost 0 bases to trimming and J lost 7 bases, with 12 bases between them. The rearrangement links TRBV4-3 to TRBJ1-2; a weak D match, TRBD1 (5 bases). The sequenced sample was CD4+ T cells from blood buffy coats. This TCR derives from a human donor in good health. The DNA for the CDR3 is TGCGCCAGCAGCCAAGATGCAGGGTGGGGTGGCTACACCTTC. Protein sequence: CASSQDAGWGGYTF.